Presented here are 10 T cell receptor beta chains from one specimen sequenced in a study of T-cell reconstitution after alpha-beta-depleted transplantation in children. For TCRbeta, the library was prepared with unique molecular identifiers. TCRdb processed the PCR reads anew with MiXCR; each CDR3 protein has one entry. This table holds some 400,000 distinct CDR3 sequences, roughly 21% found once. Sequencing used PBMCs from the stem cell graft donor, obtained from the stem cell graft. These receptors all stem from a human donor who donated a stem cell graft to a child with acute myeloid leukemia.

This clonotype was seen only a few times. V is TRBV7-3 and J is TRBJ2-7; 8 bases agree with TRBD2. The CDR3 is 14 amino acids. From germline, CDR1 is SGHTA and CDR2 FQGTGA. V dropped 5 bases and J dropped 6; count of bases not matched to a gene: 9. CDR3: CASSDGTSRREQYF. The CDR3 nucleotides read TGTGCCAGCAGCGACGGGACTAGTCGGCGCGAGCAGTACTTC. The variable domain in full, completed from reference TRBV7-3 and TRBJ2-7, reads GAGVSQTPSNKVTEKGKYVELRCDPISGHTALYWYRQSLGQGPEFLIYFQGTGAADDSGLPNDRFFAVRPEGSVSTLKIQRTERGDSAVYLCASSDGTSRREQYFGPGTRLTVT.

This chain connects TRBV29-1 to TRBJ2-1; 9 bases agree with TRBD2. The CDR3 extends over 18 amino acids. V was clipped by 4 bases and J by 0 bases; unmatched bases: 13. Germline V gene data show CDR1 as SQVTM and CDR2 as ANQGSEA. This CDR3 reads CSVARLAEGANSYNEQFF. The CDR3 coding sequence is TGCAGCGTTGCCCGACTAGCGGAGGGGGCAAACTCCTACAATGAGCAGTTCTTC.

The sample holds a few counts of this clonotype. This CDR3 reads CASSSGRSETQYF. The CDR3 coding sequence is TGTGCCAGCAGCTCGGGACGGTCGGAGACCCAGTACTTC. This chain joins TRBV7-3 and TRBJ2-5; perhaps D is TRBD1 or TRBD2 (5 bases each). This CDR3 is built from 13 residues. The germline gives CDR1 SGHTA, CDR2 FQGTGA. V was clipped by 4 bases and J by 5 bases, with 11 bases between them.

This clonotype was seen only a few times. J is TRBJ2-3 and V is TRBV7-9, with 12 positions matching TRBD1. V was clipped by 5 bases and J by 2 bases; unmatched bases: 2. Germline values: CDR1 SEHNR, CDR2 FQNEAQ (reference sequence). The CDR3 is 15 residues long. The DNA of the CDR3 is TGTGCCAGCAGCAGGGACAGGGGGCCCACAGATACGCAGTATTTT. The encoded protein is CASSRDRGPTDTQYF.

This clonotype turned up a few times. The rearrangement uses TRBV25-1 and TRBJ2-6; 8 bases align to TRBD1. The junction had 5 bases not matched to a gene; V was cut back by 1 base and J by 0 bases. The CDR3 consists of 18 residues. CDR1 and CDR2 from the germline V gene are MGHDK and SYGVNS. The CDR3 reads CASSEWGQAYSGANVLTF. The CDR3 DNA follows: TGTGCCAGCAGTGAATGGGGACAGGCCTACTCTGGGGCCAACGTCCTGACTTTC.

This clonotype came up a few times. V is TRBV28 and J is TRBJ2-1, with no clear D. CDR3 length equals 13 residues. From germline, CDR1 is MDHEN and CDR2 SYDVKM. V was shortened by 3 bases and J by 6 bases, with 9 bases between the two germline ends. This CDR3 reads CASSFWELNEQFF. As DNA, the CDR3 is TGTGCCAGCAGTTTCTGGGAACTCAATGAGCAGTTCTTC.

There are a few counts of this clonotype. The gene calls are TRBV20-1 and TRBJ2-2; TRBD1 matches 7 bases. V shed 3 bases and J 0 bases; nucleotides not matched to a gene: 7. CDR3 length equals 16 residues. The germline gives CDR1 DFQATT, CDR2 SNEGSKA (reference sequence). In DNA form, the CDR3 reads TGCAGTGCTAGGCGCTCGGGACAGTCGAACACCGGGGAGCTGTTTTTT. This codes for CSARRSGQSNTGELFF.

J is TRBJ2-1 and V is TRBV27; perhaps D is TRBD1 or TRBD2 (7 bases each). This CDR3 spans 18 amino acids. V lost 3 bases and J lost 2, with 20 bases in between. Germline V lookup: CDR1 MNHEY, CDR2 SMNVEV (reference sequence). The chain's CDR3 is CASSFQGVAGGPYNEQFF. The CDR3 DNA is TGTGCCAGCAGTTTCCAGGGGGTAGCCGGGGGGCCCTACAATGAGCAGTTCTTC.

In this sample, this clonotype turned up a few times. This rearrangement joins TRBV7-2 to TRBJ2-1; tentative D call: TRBD2 (5 bases). This CDR3 spans 17 amino acids. Germline assignment: CDR1 SGHTA and CDR2 FQGNSA. V lost 3 bases and J 4 bases, leaving 19 bases between the germline ends. CDR3 loop: CASSFPGGLANYNEQFF. The CDR3 nucleotides read TGTGCCAGCAGCTTTCCCGGTGGGCTAGCCAATTACAATGAGCAGTTCTTC.

This clonotype was seen a few times. The chain couples TRBV20-1 to TRBJ2-1, with 11 positions matching TRBD2. The CDR3 spans 15 residues. Germline CDR1 is DFQATT and CDR2 is SNEGSKA (reference sequence). Trimming at V came to 3 bases and at J to 3 bases, leaving 4 bases not matched to a gene. This CDR3 is CSASRLAGNYNEQFF. The CDR3 region has the DNA TGCAGTGCTAGTAGACTAGCGGGAAACTACAATGAGCAGTTCTTC.